Presented here are 17 T cell receptor beta chains from one specimen sequenced in a study of shared clonotypes between healthy human individuals. The method was immunoSEQ multiplex PCR; TCRdb's version includes in-frame clones alone and lacks a portion of them. The repertoire holds roughly 2,300,000 clones, with around 93% as singletons. The sequencing input was naive CD4+ T cells from PBMCs. As for subset: CD45RA+ positively selected. The receptors shown here come from a man in his late teens or twenties in good health. Some clones in this sample may be carry-over from other donors' samples.

The gene calls are TRBV28 and TRBJ2-2, with 7 bases aligning to TRBD1. This CDR3 is 16 amino acids long. V gave up 3 bases and J gave up 2 bases; unmatched junction bases: 6. Germline lookup yields CDR1 MDHEN and CDR2 SYDVKM. The chain's CDR3 is CASSLGQGDNTGELFF. The CDR3, as DNA: TGTGCCAGCAGTTTGGGTCAGGGGGATAACACCGGGGAGCTGTTTTTT.

The V gene is TRBV18, the J gene TRBJ2-1; 7 bases line up with TRBD2. J lost 9 bases, V lost 1 base, and 12 bases had no gene match. Per the germline V gene, CDR1 is KGHSH and CDR2 is LQKENI. The CDR3 contains 16 residues. In DNA form, the CDR3 reads TGTGCCAGCTCACCACTTGCGACTAGCAAGATGAGTGAGCAGTTCTTC. As protein: CASSPLATSKMSEQFF.

The V call is TRBV27, the J call TRBJ2-1, with 9 bases aligning to TRBD1. From germline, CDR1 is MNHEY and CDR2 SMNVEV (reference sequence). With V trimmed by 7 bases and J by 3 bases, 7 bases remained unmatched. CDR3 length equals 15 residues. The CDR3 bases are TGTGCCAGCATCAAGGACAGGGGCTACTACAATGAGCAGTTCTTC. It codes for CASIKDRGYYNEQFF.

The V call is TRBV4-1, the J call TRBJ1-5; maybe TRBD1 (6 bases). The V gene lost 4 bases and the J gene lost 0 bases, with 10 bases spanning the gap. Germline CDR1 reads MGHRA; CDR2 reads YSYEKL. The CDR3 has 15 residues. DNA of the CDR3: TGCGCCAGCAGCCCCAGGGGTCTTAGCAATCAGCCCCAGCATTTT. It encodes CASSPRGLSNQPQHF.

The chain has TRBV7-9 and TRBJ2-7, with D maybe TRBD2 (6 bases). V was cut by 1 base and J by 3 bases, with 19 bases left in between. The CDR3 consists of 17 residues. CDR1 and CDR2 (germline): SEHNR, FQNEAQ (reference sequence). This CDR3 is CASSLGLRGNLDYEQYF. DNA of the CDR3: TGTGCCAGCAGCTTAGGTCTCCGCGGGAACCTCGACTACGAGCAGTACTTC.

The genes are TRBV4-1 and TRBJ1-5; 9 positions agree with TRBD1. J lost 3 bases, V lost 1 base, and 7 bases had no gene match. The CDR3 runs 17 residues. Germline loops: CDR1 MGHRA, CDR2 YSYEKL. The CDR3 protein is CASSQVFRTGANQPQHF. The DNA for the CDR3 is TGCGCCAGCAGCCAAGTTTTCAGGACAGGGGCCAATCAGCCCCAGCATTTT.

The chain joins TRBV27 to TRBJ2-1; D gene unclear. V lost 5 bases and J lost 4, with 6 bases in between. The germline gives CDR1 MNHEY, CDR2 SMNVEV (reference sequence). CDR3 size: 12 residues. The chain's CDR3 is CASSTTYNEQFF. The CDR3 region has the DNA TGTGCCAGCAGTACTACTTACAATGAGCAGTTCTTC.

This rearrangement joins TRBV5-8 to TRBJ1-5; D remains unclear. V lost 2 bases to trimming and J lost 0 bases, with 12 bases between them. The germline gives CDR1 SGHTS, CDR2 YDEGEE. This CDR3 has 16 amino acids. CDR3 loop: CASSFRRADSNQPQHF. CDR3 DNA sequence: TGTGCCAGCAGCTTCCGTCGGGCGGATAGCAATCAGCCCCAGCATTTT.

This clone occurred a few times. Other DNA sequences of this sample code for an identical CDR3. The rearrangement links TRBV5-1 to TRBJ1-5; unclear D gene. Germline V CDR1 and CDR2: SGHRS, YFSETQ. The CDR3 length is 13 residues. V shed 0 bases and J shed 0 bases, with 1 base lying between them. CDR3 in DNA: TGCGCCAGCAGCTTGGCTAGCAATCAGCCCCAGCATTTT. It encodes CASSLASNQPQHF.

The V call is TRBV5-4, the J call TRBJ2-1; D is ambiguous. This CDR3 contains 13 residues. Germline values: CDR1 SGHNT, CDR2 YYREEE (reference sequence). The ends were cut back, 0 bases at V and 9 bases at J, with 10 bases in the middle. The DNA for the CDR3 is TGTGCCAGCAGCTTGGCCGATGTTACTGAGCAGTTCTTC. As protein: CASSLADVTEQFF.

CDR3 in DNA: TGTGCCAGCAATTCAATAGCGGGGGGCTACAATGAGCAGTTCTTC. This codes for CASNSIAGGYNEQFF. J is TRBJ2-1 and V is TRBV27; 10 bases match TRBD2. The V gene's germline CDR1 is MNHEY and CDR2 SMNVEV (reference sequence). Trimming cost V 7 bases and J 3 bases; bases outside gene matches: 6. The CDR3 extends over 15 amino acids.

This chain joins TRBV9 and TRBJ2-1; D might be TRBD1 (6 bases). The CDR3 extends over 13 amino acids. Germline V lookup: CDR1 SGDLS, CDR2 YYNGEE. The ends were cut back, 4 bases at V and 8 bases at J, with 13 bases in the middle. As DNA, the CDR3 is TGTGCCAGCAGCCCCCGTGGGGGCTATGAGCAGTTCTTC. The encoded protein is CASSPRGGYEQFF. Full variable domain (rest looked up from reference TRBV9 and TRBJ2-1): DSGVTQTPKHLITATGQRVTLRCSPRSGDLSVYWYQQSLDQGLQFLIQYYNGEERAKGNILERFSAQQFPDLHSELNLSSLELGDSALYFCASSPRGGYEQFFGPGTRLTVL.

The J gene is TRBJ1-2, the V gene TRBV6-6; D gene ambiguous. This CDR3 spans 12 amino acids. V gave up 2 bases and J gave up 8 bases, with 9 bases separating them. Germline CDR1 is MNHNY and CDR2 is SVGAGI (reference sequence). CDR3 loop: CASSYRVGGYTF. The DNA of the CDR3 is TGTGCCAGCAGTTACCGGGTGGGCGGCTACACCTTC.

The chain employs TRBV20-1 and TRBJ2-3; no firm D call. Between the trimmed V and J ends, which lost 6 bases and 6 bases, there was a span of 7 bases. Germline V gene sequence: CDR1 DFQATT, CDR2 SNEGSKA (reference sequence). The CDR3 covers 10 residues. The CDR3 is CSAPKDTQYF. In DNA, the CDR3 is TGCAGTGCACCTAAGGATACGCAGTATTTT.

The rearrangement links TRBV4-2 to TRBJ2-1; D is ambiguous. This CDR3 is built from 15 residues. In germline, CDR1 is LGHNA, CDR2 YNFKEQ. V was trimmed by 2 bases and J by 2 bases, leaving 10 bases between them. The CDR3 DNA sequence: TGTGCCAGCAGCCAAAGGGTAGTCCCCTACAATGAGCAGTTCTTC. It encodes CASSQRVVPYNEQFF.

This clone was counted between two and nine times. V usage is TRBV28 and J usage is TRBJ1-5; 7 nucleotides align to TRBD1. CDR1 and CDR2 from the germline V gene are MDHEN and SYDVKM. The trim removed 6 bases at V and 5 bases at J, leaving 7 bases unmatched. CDR3 size: 14 residues. The CDR3: CASRPGQKHQPQHF. CDR3 coding DNA: TGTGCCAGCAGGCCGGGACAGAAGCATCAGCCCCAGCATTTT.

This clone appeared once. This rearrangement joins TRBV6-1 to TRBJ2-5, with D possibly being TRBD2 (5 bases). Germline CDR1 reads MNHNS; CDR2 reads SASEGT. V lost 3 bases, J lost 1 base, and 12 bases lay in between. CDR3 length: 15 residues. CDR3 region: CASSDLSGLQETQYF. In DNA, the CDR3 is TGTGCCAGCAGTGATTTGAGCGGACTCCAAGAGACCCAGTACTTC.